The next 23 T cell receptor beta chains were all read from a single sample in a study of OX40 agonist ivuxolimab in advanced cancers. Some clones are missing from TCRdb's copy, which holds only in-frame ones; the method was immunoSEQ multiplex PCR. This sample carries around 62,000 clones, 70% to 90% of them seen once, and the ten largest clones take roughly 0.27%. Material: CD4+ or CD8+ T cells sorted from blood, obtained in a trial of the OX40 agonist ivuxolimab. These receptors originate from an adult with an advanced solid tumor such as melanoma, head and neck, liver or kidney cancer.

The V and J genes are TRBV6-1 and TRBJ2-1; TRBD2 matches at 7 bases. The V and J ends lost 1 base and 3 bases, in that order; junction bases with no gene match: 3. Germline V gives CDR1 MNHNS, CDR2 SASEGT. The CDR3 sequence is 15 residues long. The CDR3 bases are TGTGCCAGCAGTGAAGAGGCTAGCGGCTACAATGAGCAGTTCTTC. Its translation: CASSEEASGYNEQFF.

The CDR3, as DNA: TGTGCCAGCAGCCCAACAATCCTAGCGGGAGTCCGCTCCTACAATGAGCAGTTCTTC. Translating gives CASSPTILAGVRSYNEQFF. The chain combines TRBV28 with TRBJ2-1; TRBD2 aligns across 10 bases. The V segment lost 6 bases and the J segment 0 bases; nucleotides outside the gene matches: 14. The CDR3 is 19 amino acids. Germline CDR1 MDHEN, CDR2 SYDVKM.

This sequence joins TRBV27 and TRBJ2-1, with TRBD2 as a possible D gene (7 bases). V lost 5 bases to trimming and J lost 6 bases, with 23 bases between them. The V gene's germline CDR1 is MNHEY and CDR2 SMNVEV (reference sequence). The CDR3 runs 17 residues. CDR3 coding DNA: TGTGCCAGCAGTACCCCCTCTCGAGGGGGGGGGCTCAATGAGCAGTTCTTC. Protein sequence: CASSTPSRGGGLNEQFF.

The V and J genes are TRBV5-4 and TRBJ1-2; D is unclear. The CDR3 consists of 16 residues. Per germline, CDR1 SGHNT and CDR2 YYREEE (reference sequence). The ends were cut back, 4 bases at V and 0 bases at J, with 16 bases in the middle. The CDR3, as DNA: TGTGCCAGCAGCCAAGATCCCGGGGTAGCTAACTATGGCTACACCTTC. This gives the protein CASSQDPGVANYGYTF. The whole variable domain, filled in from reference TRBV5-4 and TRBJ1-2, reads ETGVTQSPTHLIKTRGQQVTLRCSSQSGHNTVSWYQQALGQGPQFIFQYYREEENGRGNFPPRFSGLQFPNYSSELNVNALELDDSALYLCASSQDPGVANYGYTFGSGTRLTVV.

V gene TRBV5-5 combines with J gene TRBJ1-5; the match to TRBD1 covers 7 bases. There are 14 residues in the CDR3. CDR1 is SGHKS and CDR2 is YYEKEE in the germline V gene (reference sequence). Trimming took 2 bases from V and 6 from J; bases not matched to a gene: 5. Here the CDR3 DNA reads TGTGCCAGCAGCTTTACAGGGGTTCCTCAGCCCCAGCATTTT. Its translation is CASSFTGVPQPQHF.

The V call is TRBV27, the J call TRBJ1-4; no reliable D call. Looked up from germline, CDR1 is MNHEY and CDR2 is SMNVEV (reference sequence). This CDR3 region has 16 residues. Between the trimmed V and J ends, which lost 2 bases and 8 bases, there was a span of 18 bases. CDR3 in amino acids: CASSLRRTPGGEKLFF. Here the CDR3 DNA reads TGTGCCAGCAGTTTAAGACGTACACCGGGTGGGGAAAAACTGTTTTTT.

The chain has TRBV4-3 and TRBJ1-5, with no clear D. The CDR3 contains 13 residues. Germline values: CDR1 LGHNA, CDR2 YSLEER. V dropped 0 bases and J dropped 7 bases, with 7 bases sitting between them. The CDR3 reads CASSQDFGQPQHF. DNA for the CDR3: TGCGCCAGCAGCCAAGATTTCGGGCAGCCCCAGCATTTT.

The V and J genes are TRBV5-1 and TRBJ2-7; 8 bases line up with TRBD1. The CDR3 consists of 14 residues. Germline V lookup: CDR1 SGHRS, CDR2 YFSETQ. V lost 5 bases to trimming and J lost 2 bases; unmatched junction nucleotides: 6. CDR3 residues: CASSPGQGAYEQYF. In nucleotides, the CDR3 is TGCGCCAGCAGTCCTGGACAGGGAGCCTACGAGCAGTACTTC.

The chain links TRBV2 to TRBJ1-2; D call uncertain. Germline V gene lookup returns CDR1 SNHLY and CDR2 FYNNEI. CDR3 size: 14 residues. The V and J ends lost 6 bases and 5 bases respectively, with 16 bases between them. CDR3 coding DNA: TGTGCCAGCAGCGCCAAGCAGCCAAGTTATGGCTACACCTTC. Its protein product is CASSAKQPSYGYTF.

The chain joins TRBV4-1 to TRBJ1-2; 7 nucleotides align to TRBD1. Looked up from germline, CDR1 is MGHRA and CDR2 is YSYEKL. V lost 0 bases to trimming and J lost 4 bases; unmatched junction nucleotides: 8. The CDR3 is made up of 16 amino acids. The CDR3, as DNA: TGCGCCAGCAGCCAAGAGAGACAGGGTTTTCGCTATGGCTACACCTTC. Residues: CASSQERQGFRYGYTF.

The V and J genes are TRBV9 and TRBJ2-1; 9 nucleotides align to TRBD2. V shed 0 bases and J 7 bases; nucleotides not matched to a gene: 5. The CDR3 has 15 amino acids. CDR1 is SGDLS and CDR2 is YYNGEE in the germline V gene. The CDR3 coding sequence is TGTGCCAGCAGCGTAGATGCGGGAGGGGGGAATGAGCAGTTCTTC. Encoded protein: CASSVDAGGGNEQFF. Filled out from reference TRBV9 and TRBJ2-1, the complete variable domain reads DSGVTQTPKHLITATGQRVTLRCSPRSGDLSVYWYQQSLDQGLQFLIQYYNGEERAKGNILERFSAQQFPDLHSELNLSSLELGDSALYFCASSVDAGGGNEQFFGPGTRLTVL.

The chain is built from TRBV28 and TRBJ2-1, with 8 bases aligning to TRBD2. Germline V lookup: CDR1 MDHEN, CDR2 SYDVKM. The V segment lost 4 bases and the J segment 1 base; nucleotides outside the gene matches: 6. The CDR3 loop spans 16 amino acids. The CDR3 DNA reads TGTGCCAGCAGTTCCCCTAGCGGGCAATCCTACAATGAGCAGTTCTTC. Its translation: CASSSPSGQSYNEQFF.

The CDR3 coding sequence is TGTGCCAGCAGCTTAAATTTAGATACGCAGTATTTT. Protein sequence: CASSLNLDTQYF. V is TRBV7-3 and J is TRBJ2-3; D remains ambiguous. Looked up from germline, CDR1 is SGHTA and CDR2 is FQGTGA. The CDR3 totals 12 residues. V lost 1 base to trimming and J lost 5 bases, with 4 bases between them.

The chain couples TRBV11-1 to TRBJ2-1; D gene unclear. CDR1 SGHAT and CDR2 FQDESV come from the germline V gene (reference sequence). This CDR3 has 13 amino acids. V was cut by 5 bases and J by 10 bases, with 15 bases left in between. The CDR3 here is CASSQNSEREQFF. The DNA for the CDR3 is TGTGCCAGCAGCCAAAACTCGGAGAGGGAGCAGTTCTTC.

The V and J genes are TRBV6-5 and TRBJ2-7, with 7 bases identical to TRBD1. V shed 2 bases and J 3 bases; nucleotides not matched to a gene: 4. The CDR3 length is 14 residues. Germline V lookup: CDR1 MNHEY, CDR2 SVGAGI. The CDR3 coding sequence is TGTGCCAGCAGTTACCGGGGACAGCGCTACGAGCAGTACTTC. This sequence encodes CASSYRGQRYEQYF.

The chain uses TRBV11-1 and TRBJ2-1; tentatively, D is TRBD2 (6 bases). The CDR3 is 15 amino acids. V lost 2 bases, J lost 8 bases, and 16 bases lay in between. Germline V CDR1 and CDR2: SGHAT, FQDESV (reference sequence). The CDR3 is CASSLQYVGGDEQFF. The CDR3 DNA sequence: TGTGCCAGCAGCTTACAATATGTGGGCGGGGATGAGCAGTTCTTC.

The chain joins TRBV5-1 to TRBJ2-5; 7 bases line up with TRBD2. In germline, CDR1 is SGHRS, CDR2 YFSETQ. This CDR3 has 15 amino acids. The V and J ends lost 4 bases and 1 base, in that order; junction bases with no gene match: 7. The CDR3 sequence is CASSDGGVSQETQYF. The DNA for the CDR3 is TGCGCCAGCAGCGATGGGGGGGTCTCCCAAGAGACCCAGTACTTC.

The chain carries TRBV28 and TRBJ2-7, with D perhaps TRBD2 (5 bases). Germline CDR1 is MDHEN and CDR2 is SYDVKM. V lost 6 bases and J lost 7, with 16 bases in between. The CDR3 has 13 amino acids. The CDR3 nucleotides read TGTGCCAGCAGGGTAGGACTCCGGTCTGAGCAGTACTTC. Translating gives CASRVGLRSEQYF.

The CDR3 bases are TGTGCCAGTAGTGTTACAGGGGGGACCGGGGAGCTGTTTTTT. It specifies CASSVTGGTGELFF. J is TRBJ2-2 and V is TRBV19; 8 bases fit TRBD1. This CDR3 has 14 amino acids. V shed 5 bases, J shed 5 bases, and the junction held 4 bases outside the gene matches. Germline V lookup: CDR1 LNHDA, CDR2 SQIVND (reference sequence). The complete variable domain, with remaining parts taken from reference TRBV19 and TRBJ2-2, reads DGGITQSPKYLFRKEGQNVTLSCEQNLNHDAMYWYRQDPGQGLRLIYYSQIVNDFQKGDIAEGYSVSREKKESFPLTVTSAQKNPTAFYLCASSVTGGTGELFFGEGSRLTVL.

This chain connects TRBV7-2 to TRBJ2-1; no firm D call. Germline values: CDR1 SGHTA, CDR2 FQGNSA. The CDR3 sequence is 15 residues long. The germline V and J ends were trimmed by 0 bases and 7 bases, with 13 bases remaining between them. CDR3 protein: CASSLAGFSINEQFF. The CDR3 nucleotides are TGTGCCAGCAGCTTAGCGGGATTCTCAATTAATGAGCAGTTCTTC.

The sample holds one count of this clone. The chain links TRBV7-9 to TRBJ2-1, with a weak D call TRBD1 (5 bases). Trimming took off 4 bases at V and 10 bases at J, with 17 bases between the two ends. The germline V gene encodes CDR1 SEHNR and CDR2 FQNEAQ (reference sequence). The CDR3 has 14 residues. The CDR3 sequence: CASSSQGDVGEQFF. DNA for the CDR3: TGTGCCAGCAGCTCCCAGGGCGATGTGGGGGAGCAGTTCTTC.

This sequence joins TRBV10-1 and TRBJ2-7, with 9 nucleotides matching TRBD1. This CDR3 has 15 amino acids. Trimming cost V 4 bases and J 6 bases; bases outside gene matches: 10. Germline values: CDR1 WNHNN, CDR2 SYGVQD (reference sequence). This CDR3 is CASSGGTGPVSEQYF. The CDR3 DNA sequence: TGCGCCAGCAGTGGGGGGACAGGGCCTGTGAGCGAGCAGTACTTC.

The chain links TRBV5-1 to TRBJ2-3; D may be TRBD2 (6 bases). The V end was cut by 2 bases, the J end by 2 bases, with 9 bases between. Germline V lookup: CDR1 SGHRS, CDR2 YFSETQ. This CDR3 is 14 amino acids long. The CDR3 bases are TGCGCCAGCAGCTTTGGACTAAACACAGATACGCAGTATTTT. Amino acids: CASSFGLNTDTQYF.